A selection of T cell receptor beta chains follows, all from one sample in a study of T cell responses to AZD1222 COVID-19 vaccine. Some clones are missing from TCRdb's copy, which holds only in-frame ones; the method was immunoSEQ multiplex PCR. The sample records under 130,000 clones, 91% being singletons. The source was peripheral blood, collected on day 0 of AZD1222 vaccination. The source is an adult in good health. The CDR3 runs from the conserved cysteine through the conserved F or W. The D gene is left open where the match is weak. A clone size is listed for some rows: how often the clone was seen (once, few, many), or a class if it is expanded.

15	NA	TRBJ1-2	TRBV6-5	NA	CASSTRDRSNYGYTF	TGTGCCAGCAGTACCAGGGACCGCTCTAACTATGGCTACACCTTC
15	NA	TRBJ2-4	TRBV19	NA	CASSIAGQSKNIQYF	TGTGCCAGTAGTATAGCGGGGCAAAGCAAAAACATTCAGTACTTC
14	NA	TRBJ1-1	TRBV9	NA	CASSVTYSDTEAFF	TGTGCCAGCAGCGTAACCTACAGCGACACTGAAGCTTTCTTT
8	NA	TRBJ1-2	TRBV21-1	NA	CASRVYTF	TGTGCCAGCAGGGTCTACACCTTC
13	NA	TRBJ2-7	TRBV9	NA	CASSPRTWGEQYF	TGTGCCAGCAGCCCGAGGACGTGGGGGGAGCAGTACTTC
14	NA	TRBJ2-6	TRBV10-3	NA	CAISDPGGANVLTF	TGTGCCATCAGTGACCCGGGGGGGGCCAACGTCCTGACTTTC
15	NA	TRBJ1-4	TRBV3-1/TRBV3-2	NA	CASSQVGPHGEKLFF	TGTGCCAGCAGCCAAGTAGGACCTCATGGGGAAAAACTGTTTTTT
19	TRBD2	TRBJ2-3	TRBV30	NA	CAWSAGGFLAGGPRDTQYF	TGTGCCTGGAGTGCGGGCGGATTCCTAGCGGGAGGGCCGAGAGATACGCAGTATTTT
15	TRBD2	TRBJ2-1	TRBV7-3	NA	CASSSLSGSLDEQFF	TGTGCCAGCAGCTCTCTTAGCGGGTCCCTCGATGAGCAGTTCTTC
15	TRBD1	TRBJ2-2	TRBV5-1	once	CASSGTGSNTGELFF	TGCGCCAGCAGCGGGACAGGGTCAAACACCGGGGAGCTGTTTTTT
12	NA	TRBJ1-6	TRBV6-5	NA	CASAGLSSPLHF	TGTGCCAGTGCAGGGTTGTCTTCACCCCTCCACTTT
12	NA	TRBJ2-7	TRBV12-3/TRBV12-4	NA	CASSEQGYEQYF	TGTGCCAGCAGTGAACAGGGCTACGAGCAGTACTTC
15	NA	TRBJ1-1	TRBV6-5	NA	CASSYRGGPVAEAFF	TGTGCCAGCAGTTATCGTGGGGGTCCGGTGGCTGAAGCTTTCTTT
13	TRBD1	TRBJ1-2	TRBV5-1	NA	CASSLTGVNGYTF	TGCGCCAGCAGCTTGACAGGGGTGAATGGCTACACCTTC
16	NA	TRBJ1-1	TRBV18	NA	CASSPTRGGGGTEAFF	TGTGCCAGCTCACCCACCAGGGGCGGGGGGGGCACTGAAGCTTTCTTT
14	TRBD1	TRBJ1-2	TRBV19	NA	CASTRTGGDYGYTF	TGTGCCAGTACCCGGACAGGGGGGGACTATGGCTACACCTTC
15	NA	TRBJ1-3	TRBV6-5	NA	CASSITSVSGNTIYF	TGTGCCAGCAGCATTACGTCAGTCTCTGGAAACACCATATATTTT
14	TRBD1	TRBJ2-2	TRBV10-1	NA	CASSLTGVTGELFF	TGCGCCAGCAGCTTAACAGGGGTCACCGGGGAGCTGTTTTTT
12	NA	TRBJ1-1	TRBV6-5	NA	CASGPRGTEAFF	TGTGCCAGCGGACCACGGGGTACTGAAGCTTTCTTT
11	TRBD1	TRBJ2-5	TRBV5-1	few	CASSLGTGTYF	TGCGCCAGCAGCTTGGGGACAGGGACGTACTTC
14	NA	TRBJ2-7	TRBV28	NA	CASKETGISYEQYF	TGTGCCAGCAAAGAGACAGGTATCTCCTACGAGCAGTACTTC
14	TRBD2	TRBJ2-5	TRBV15	NA	CATSRGLAGETQYF	TGTGCCACCAGCAGAGGGCTAGCGGGCGAGACCCAGTACTTC
14	NA	TRBJ2-3	TRBV7-3	NA	CASSLDRSTDTQYF	TGTGCCAGCAGCTTAGACAGGAGCACAGATACGCAGTATTTT
15	TRBD2	TRBJ2-1	TRBV7-2	NA	CASSTGLAGHNEQFF	TGTGCCAGCAGCACCGGACTAGCGGGCCACAATGAGCAGTTCTTC
14	TRBD1	TRBJ1-2	TRBV5-1	NA	CASSLTGQERGYTF	TGCGCCAGCAGCTTAACGGGACAGGAGCGTGGCTACACCTTC
15	TRBD2	TRBJ2-5	TRBV7-2	NA	CASSLAAGDGKTQYF	TGTGCCAGCAGTCTGGCGGCGGGAGACGGCAAGACCCAGTACTTC
14	NA	TRBJ2-5	TRBV5-6	NA	CASRGRTPLETQYF	TGTGCCAGCAGGGGGCGGACTCCCCTAGAGACCCAGTACTTC
15	TRBD2	TRBJ2-7	TRBV5-6	NA	CASRKVSGQTYEQYF	TGTGCCAGCAGGAAGGTTAGCGGGCAGACCTACGAGCAGTACTTC
16	NA	TRBJ1-5	TRBV19	NA	CASSLALGFSNQPQHF	TGTGCCAGTAGTTTGGCCCTGGGTTTTAGCAATCAGCCCCAGCATTTT
12	NA	TRBJ2-7	TRBV5-1	NA	CASSLVGGEQYF	TGCGCCAGCAGCTTGGTGGGGGGCGAGCAGTACTTC
14	NA	TRBJ2-2	TRBV2	once	CASRRSSNTGELFF	TGTGCCAGCAGAAGGAGTTCGAACACCGGGGAGCTGTTTTTT
13	NA	TRBJ1-1	TRBV6-2/TRBV6-3	NA	CASSYVGATEAFF	TGTGCCAGCAGTTACGTGGGCGCGACTGAAGCTTTCTTT
15	NA	TRBJ1-5	TRBV5-1	NA	CASSFTGNSNQPQHF	TGCGCCAGCAGCTTTACCGGGAATAGCAATCAGCCCCAGCATTTT
13	NA	TRBJ1-5	TRBV4-2	once	CASSQDGNQPQHF	TGTGCCAGCAGCCAAGATGGGAATCAGCCCCAGCATTTT
12	TRBD2	TRBJ2-1	TRBV7-9	NA	CASTPGGMEQFF	TGTGCCAGCACCCCGGGAGGGATGGAGCAGTTCTTC
15	TRBD2	TRBJ2-7	TRBV5-1	NA	CASSPGTSGDYEQYF	TGCGCCAGCAGCCCCGGGACTAGCGGGGACTACGAGCAGTACTTC
15	NA	TRBJ1-6	TRBV30	NA	CAWSVQTGLSSPLHF	TGTGCCTGGAGTGTACAAACAGGGTTAAGTTCACCCCTCCACTTT
16	NA	TRBJ2-1	TRBV10-2	NA	CASSVGQGKFYNEQFF	TGCGCCAGCAGTGTAGGGCAGGGGAAATTCTACAATGAGCAGTTCTTC
14	NA	TRBJ1-6	TRBV27	NA	CASTRGAPNSPLHF	TGTGCCAGCACCCGGGGGGCCCCAAATTCACCCCTCCACTTT
13	NA	TRBJ1-5	TRBV7-2	NA	CASSQGHNQPQHF	TGTGCCAGCAGCCAAGGGCACAATCAGCCCCAGCATTTT
15	NA	TRBJ1-4	TRBV11-2	NA	CASSLADIPNEKLFF	TGTGCCAGCAGCTTAGCTGACATACCGAATGAAAAACTGTTTTTT
15	TRBD2	TRBJ2-7	TRBV7-8	NA	CASSYGGLAVHEQYF	TGTGCCAGCAGCTACGGGGGACTAGCGGTCCACGAGCAGTACTTC
14	NA	TRBJ2-5	TRBV11-1	once	CASSRTQGQETQYF	TGTGCCAGCAGCAGGACACAGGGCCAAGAGACCCAGTACTTC
13	NA	TRBJ2-7	TRBV27	NA	CANPPTRSYEQYF	TGTGCCAACCCCCCAACCCGGTCCTACGAGCAGTACTTC
15	NA	TRBJ1-3	TRBV7-2	many	CASSLTYSGGNTIYF	TGTGCCAGCAGCCTAACTTACAGTGGAGGAAACACCATATATTTT
16	TRBD2	TRBJ2-1	TRBV6-1	NA	CASSETSGGSYNEQFF	TGTGCCAGCAGTGAAACTAGCGGGGGCTCCTACAATGAGCAGTTCTTC
15	NA	TRBJ2-1	TRBV5-1	NA	CASSLVATTYNEQFF	TGCGCCAGCAGCTTGGTGGCTACTACCTACAATGAGCAGTTCTTC
14	NA	TRBJ1-1	TRBV19	NA	CASIHGTMNTEAFF	TGTGCCAGTATTCACGGGACGATGAACACTGAAGCTTTCTTT
15	TRBD1	TRBJ2-7	TRBV24-1	NA	CATSTPGTGHYEQYF	TGTGCCACCAGTACCCCCGGGACAGGGCACTACGAGCAGTACTTC
15	TRBD1	TRBJ1-1	TRBV18	NA	CASSPWDRASTEAFF	TGTGCCAGCTCACCCTGGGACAGGGCGAGTACTGAAGCTTTCTTT
16	NA	TRBJ2-7	TRBV12-5	NA	CASGLVVQGSAYEQYF	TGTGCTAGTGGTTTGGTTGTGCAAGGGTCTGCGTACGAGCAGTACTTC